One and the same sample provided the 4 T cell receptor beta chains below, sequenced in a study of cytomegalovirus exposure and HLA in healthy donors. Here immunoSEQ multiplex PCR was the method, and the copy in TCRdb shows in-frame clones only, minus some. Of some 80,000 clones listed, 90% to 95% are singletons. The sequencing input was PBMCs. These receptors originate from a woman aged 18-29 years in good health and CMV-seronegative.

V is TRBV9 and J is TRBJ1-2; 8 bases line up with TRBD1. The CDR3 is 15 residues long. With V trimmed by 4 bases and J by 8 bases, 13 bases remained unmatched. Germline CDR1 and CDR2: SGDLS and YYNGEE. CDR3: CASSLTGQGGGGYTF. The CDR3 nucleotides read TGTGCCAGCAGCCTAACAGGACAGGGCGGGGGAGGCTACACCTTC.

The chain uses TRBV7-9 and TRBJ2-7, with D possibly TRBD2 on 6 matching bases. This CDR3 comprises 12 residues. Looked up from germline, CDR1 is SEHNR and CDR2 is FQNEAQ (reference sequence). Deletions cut 7 bases from V and 6 bases from J, with 13 bases between. CDR3: CASNLGGSEQYF. The CDR3 DNA sequence: TGTGCCAGCAATTTAGGAGGGAGCGAGCAGTACTTC. Based on the CDR3 plus reference TRBV7-9 and TRBJ2-7, the full variable domain is DTGVSQNPRHKITKRGQNVTFRCDPISEHNRLYWYRQTLGQGPEFLTYFQNEAQLEKSRLLSDRFSAERPKGSFSTLEIQRTEQGDSAMYLCASNLGGSEQYFGPGTRLTVT.

The chain uses TRBV12-5 and TRBJ2-1, with TRBD2 identical over 9 bases. V lost 1 base and J lost 2; bases outside the gene matches: 3. This CDR3 region has 16 residues. Germline CDR1 reads LGHNT; CDR2 reads FRNRAP. The CDR3 loop reads CASGLGGGGTYNEQFF. The CDR3 coding sequence is TGTGCTAGTGGTTTGGGCGGGGGGGGGACCTACAATGAGCAGTTCTTC.

CDR3 amino acids: CASSDHLGLTDTQYF. As DNA, the CDR3 is TGTGCCAGCAGTGACCATCTCGGTCTCACAGATACGCAGTATTTT. The chain employs TRBV25-1 and TRBJ2-3; D unresolved. The CDR3 loop spans 15 amino acids. Per the germline V gene, CDR1 is MGHDK and CDR2 is SYGVNS. V dropped 3 bases and J dropped 2 bases, with 12 bases sitting between them.